Sequencing of this T cell receptor (beta chain) was carried out in a study of metastatic and nonmetastatic thyroid tumors. Looking at the study overall: Comparison of repertoires was carried out across blood and tumor or nodule tissue from malignant and benign thyroid patients. Whole-study findings and limits: Reports indicated that malignant thyroid tumors showed significantly higher TCR beta diversity than benign nodules did, in blood and tumor.

With MiXCR, TCRdb called clones anew from the PCR reads. The sample yields roughly 25,000 clones, about 15% seen once. Treatment of any kind had been given to no patient before thyroid surgery. Germline V gene sequence: CDR1 MDHEN, CDR2 SYDVKM. The CDR3 has 11 residues. The V end lost 8 bases, the J end lost 13 bases, and 15 bases lay between the germline ends. In its sample, this clone is medium-sized. Its antigen remains unidentified. The chain joins TRBV28 to TRBJ2-1; D is tentatively TRBD1 or TRBD2 (6 bases each). Sequencing was done on a sample of blood. The clonotype was recovered from a female donor with papillary thyroid cancer or a benign thyroid nodule (not recorded which). Some clones in this sample may be carry-over from other donors' samples. The DNA for the CDR3 is TGTGCCAGCCTAAGGGGGGCCGACCAGTTCTTC. Translation: CASLRGADQFF.